This TCR beta chain was observed in a study of cytomegalovirus exposure and HLA in healthy donors. For this clone: Its cognate antigen is unknown.

Germline V gives CDR1 SGHRS, CDR2 YFSETQ. V was shortened by 6 bases and J by 7 bases, with 7 bases between the two germline ends. The CDR3 contains 11 residues. The data were produced by immunoSEQ multiplex PCR, yet TCRdb's version contains in-frame clones alone and is incomplete. The table shows over 60,000 clones, with roughly 95% occurring only once. Regarding the study as a whole: Diagnosis of cytomegalovirus status made by the classifier reportedly showed high specificity and sensitivity.

The sample comprised PBMCs. The chain employs TRBV5-1 and TRBJ2-2; no firm D call. The receptor was derived from a man aged 18 to 30 in good health and CMV-seronegative. The CDR3 is CASTYGGELFF. The CDR3, as DNA: TGCGCCAGCACTTACGGCGGGGAGCTGTTTTTT.